This record concerns one T cell receptor (beta chain) sequence. These data come from a study of blood T cell repertoires in COVID-19. Sequencing used immunoSEQ multiplex PCR; TCRdb keeps in-frame clones, though not all of them. The table has around 250,000 clones, around 80% seen once. Donors in Cohort 3 who had recovered were those with two negative PCRs, healthcare professional clearance, or resolution of their symptoms. The CDR3 covers 13 residues. Germline CDR1 is ENHRY and CDR2 is SYGVKD. The trim removed 7 bases at V and 8 bases at J, leaving 7 bases unmatched. Sequencing was carried out using PBMCs or T cells enriched from blood (not recorded which). The gene calls are TRBV10-3 and TRBJ2-1, with TRBD2 matching over 8 bases. This receptor was taken from a man aged 35-49 years who had recovered from COVID-19. In nucleotides, the CDR3 is TGTGCCATCACGAATAGCGGGGACGATGAGCAGTTCTTC. It codes for CAITNSGDDEQFF.